These 9 T cell receptor beta chains share one sample of origin, sequenced in a study of shared clonotypes between healthy human individuals. Generated by immunoSEQ multiplex PCR, the TCRdb table keeps only in-frame clones and is missing some. The sample holds more than 900,000 clones; around 82% are singletons and the top ten take 0.6% to 0.75%. Sequencing was carried out using memory CD4+ T cells from PBMCs. Indicated subset: CD45RA-negative fraction. The receptor source for this set is a man between 18 and 35 years old in good health. Some clones in this sample may be carry-over from other donors' samples.

This chain connects TRBV5-1 to TRBJ1-4; no clear D gene. The CDR3 covers 14 residues. The germline gives CDR1 SGHRS, CDR2 YFSETQ. With 6 bases removed from V and 0 bases from J, the gap between germline ends came to 9 bases. The CDR3 protein is CASTSGTTNEKLFF. In DNA form, the CDR3 reads TGCGCCAGCACTTCGGGAACAACTAATGAAAAACTGTTTTTT.

This clone was seen only once. One junction end does not reproduce the germline sequence, and a read error may be involved. The chain links TRBV2 to TRBJ2-3; no definite D call. CDR1 is SNHLY and CDR2 is FYNNEI in the germline V gene. The CDR3 extends over 14 amino acids. Written as DNA, the CDR3 is TGTGCCAGCCAAAGACTGATACGCACAGATACGCGGTATTTT. It is translated as CASQRLIRTDTRYF.

This chain connects TRBV5-4 to TRBJ2-1, with 13 bases identical to TRBD2. Losses at the gene ends were 3 bases for V and 8 bases for J; bases not matched to a gene: 5. Germline CDR1 SGHNT, CDR2 YYREEE (reference sequence). The CDR3 covers 15 residues. CDR3 sequence: CASSYGLAGAHEQFF. CDR3 sequence (DNA): TGTGCCAGCAGCTACGGACTAGCGGGAGCCCATGAGCAGTTCTTC.

The chain recombines TRBV7-9 with TRBJ2-7; no definite D call. The CDR3 contains 11 residues. V was cut by 5 bases and J by 5 bases, with 7 bases left in between. Germline V lookup: CDR1 SEHNR, CDR2 FQNEAQ (reference sequence). DNA for the CDR3: TGTGCCAGCAGCCTAAAAAACGAGCAGTACTTC. It codes for CASSLKNEQYF.

The rearrangement links TRBV5-1 to TRBJ1-1; possibly TRBD1 for D (6 bases). The CDR3 contains 15 residues. Trimming stripped 4 bases from V and 1 base from J, with 14 bases between. Germline CDR1 and CDR2: SGHRS and YFSETQ. Written as DNA, the CDR3 is TGCGCCAGCAGCCCGGGGGGGGCGCGGAACACTGAAGCTTTCTTT. Protein product: CASSPGGARNTEAFF.

V gene TRBV2 combines with J gene TRBJ1-5; D remains ambiguous. The V end lost 7 bases, the J end lost 0 bases, and 13 bases lay between the germline ends. The CDR3 is 15 residues long. The germline gives CDR1 SNHLY, CDR2 FYNNEI. CDR3 region: CASTLEGNSNQPQHF. The CDR3 bases are TGTGCCAGCACATTGGAGGGAAATAGCAATCAGCCCCAGCATTTT.

This clone has only a few counts. V usage is TRBV2 and J usage is TRBJ2-5, with a weak D call TRBD1 (8 bases). The CDR3 has 14 amino acids. Germline V gene data show CDR1 as SNHLY and CDR2 as FYNNEI. V was cut by 6 bases and J by 5 bases, with 16 bases left in between. CDR3 nucleotides: TGTGCCAGCAGGGCCACAGGGGGGGCTGAGACCCAGTACTTC. Its translation: CASRATGGAETQYF.

V usage is TRBV2 and J usage is TRBJ2-7; 8 nucleotides line up with TRBD2. Germline CDR1 SNHLY, CDR2 FYNNEI. With V trimmed by 8 bases and J by 0 bases, 6 bases remained unmatched. CDR3 length: 14 residues. CDR3 bases: TGTGCCAGCTGGAGCGGGAGCCGCTCCTACGAGCAGTACTTC. Its translation is CASWSGSRSYEQYF.

The genes are TRBV16 and TRBJ2-2; D gene uncertain. The CDR3 extends over 14 amino acids. V lost 2 bases and J lost 5, with 9 bases in between. Germline V gene lookup returns CDR1 KGHSY and CDR2 FQNENV. In DNA, the CDR3 is TGTGCCAGCAGCCAACCAAGCCCGACCGGGGAGCTGTTTTTT. This sequence encodes CASSQPSPTGELFF.